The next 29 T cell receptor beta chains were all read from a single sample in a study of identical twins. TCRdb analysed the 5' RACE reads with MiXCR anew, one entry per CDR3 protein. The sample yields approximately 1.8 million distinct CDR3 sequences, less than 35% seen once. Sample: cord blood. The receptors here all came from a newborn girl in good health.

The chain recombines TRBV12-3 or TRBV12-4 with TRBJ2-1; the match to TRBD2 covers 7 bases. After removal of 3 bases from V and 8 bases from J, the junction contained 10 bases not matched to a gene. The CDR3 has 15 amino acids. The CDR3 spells CASSLGGRSAHEQFF. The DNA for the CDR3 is TGTGCCAGCAGTTTGGGCGGGAGAAGCGCCCATGAGCAGTTCTTC.

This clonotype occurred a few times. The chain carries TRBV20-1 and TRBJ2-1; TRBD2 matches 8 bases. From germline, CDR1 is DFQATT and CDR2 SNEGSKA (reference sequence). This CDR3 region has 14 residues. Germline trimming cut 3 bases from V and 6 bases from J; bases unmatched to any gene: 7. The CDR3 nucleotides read TGCAGTGCTAGTAGGAGCGGGAGTCGCAATGAGCAGTTCTTC. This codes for CSASRSGSRNEQFF.

CDR3 amino acids: CSARDPLAGVDTQYF. In DNA form, the CDR3 reads TGCAGTGCTAGAGATCCTCTAGCGGGAGTGGATACGCAGTATTTT. The chain couples TRBV20-1 to TRBJ2-3; 10 bases are shared with TRBD2. V was pared by 0 bases and J by 6 bases, with 6 bases of the junction left unmatched. The CDR3 has 15 amino acids. CDR1 is DFQATT and CDR2 is SNEGSKA in the germline V gene (reference sequence).

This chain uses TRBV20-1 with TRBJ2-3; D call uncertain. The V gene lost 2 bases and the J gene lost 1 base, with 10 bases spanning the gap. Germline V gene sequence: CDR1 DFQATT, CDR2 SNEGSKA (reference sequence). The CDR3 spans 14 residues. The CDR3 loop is CSARYRHRTDTQYF. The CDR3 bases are TGCAGTGCTAGATACCGACACCGCACAGATACGCAGTATTTT.

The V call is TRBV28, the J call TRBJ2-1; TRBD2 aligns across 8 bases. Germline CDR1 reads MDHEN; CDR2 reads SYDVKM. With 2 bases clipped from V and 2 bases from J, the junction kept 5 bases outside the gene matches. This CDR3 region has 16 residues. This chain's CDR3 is CASSLIRGRTYNEQFF. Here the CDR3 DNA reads TGTGCCAGCAGTTTAATCCGCGGGAGGACCTACAATGAGCAGTTCTTC.

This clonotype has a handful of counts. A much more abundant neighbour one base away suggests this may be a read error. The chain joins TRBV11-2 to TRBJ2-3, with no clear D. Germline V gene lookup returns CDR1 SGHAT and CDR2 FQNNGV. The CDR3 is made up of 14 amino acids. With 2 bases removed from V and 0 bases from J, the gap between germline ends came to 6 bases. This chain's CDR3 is CASSLKDSTDTQYF. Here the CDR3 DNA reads TGTGCCAGCAGCTTAAAGGACAGCACAGATACGCAGTATTTT.

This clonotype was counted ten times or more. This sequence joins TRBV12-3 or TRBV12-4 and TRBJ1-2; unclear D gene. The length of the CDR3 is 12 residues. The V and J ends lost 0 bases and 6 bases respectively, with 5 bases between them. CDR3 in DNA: TGTGCCAGCAGTTTAGCACAGCATGGCTACACCTTC. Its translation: CASSLAQHGYTF.

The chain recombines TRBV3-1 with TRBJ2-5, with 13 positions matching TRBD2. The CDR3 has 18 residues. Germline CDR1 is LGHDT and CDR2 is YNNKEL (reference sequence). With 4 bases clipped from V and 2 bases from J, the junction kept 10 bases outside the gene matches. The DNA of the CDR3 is TGTGCCAGCAGCCCTTATTTGGGACTAGCGGGACCTCAAGAGACCCAGTACTTC. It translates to CASSPYLGLAGPQETQYF.

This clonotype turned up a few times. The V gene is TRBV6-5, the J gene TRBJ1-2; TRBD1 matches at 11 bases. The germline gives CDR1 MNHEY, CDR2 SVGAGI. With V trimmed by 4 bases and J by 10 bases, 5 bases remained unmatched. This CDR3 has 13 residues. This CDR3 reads CASSSGTGGVYTF. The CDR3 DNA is TGTGCCAGCAGTTCCGGGACAGGGGGAGTCTACACCTTC.

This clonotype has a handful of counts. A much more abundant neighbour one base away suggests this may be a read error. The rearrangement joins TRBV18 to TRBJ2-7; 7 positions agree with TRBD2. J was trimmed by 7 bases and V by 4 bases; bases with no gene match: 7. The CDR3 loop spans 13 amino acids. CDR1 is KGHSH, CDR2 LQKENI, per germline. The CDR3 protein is CASSRETSNEQYF. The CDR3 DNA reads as TGTGCCAGCTCACGGGAGACTAGCAATGAGCAGTACTTC.

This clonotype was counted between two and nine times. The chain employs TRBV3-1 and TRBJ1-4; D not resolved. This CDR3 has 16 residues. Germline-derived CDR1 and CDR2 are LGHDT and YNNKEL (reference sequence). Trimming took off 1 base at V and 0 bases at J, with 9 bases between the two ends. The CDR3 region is CASSQAAWTTNEKLFF. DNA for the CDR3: TGTGCCAGCAGCCAAGCTGCCTGGACAACTAATGAAAAACTGTTTTTT.

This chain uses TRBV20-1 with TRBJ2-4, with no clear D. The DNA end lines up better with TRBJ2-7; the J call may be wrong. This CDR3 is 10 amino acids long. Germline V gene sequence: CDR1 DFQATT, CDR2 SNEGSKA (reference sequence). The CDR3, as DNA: TGCAGTGCTAGTTTCCTCGAGCAGTACTTC. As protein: CSASFLEQYF.

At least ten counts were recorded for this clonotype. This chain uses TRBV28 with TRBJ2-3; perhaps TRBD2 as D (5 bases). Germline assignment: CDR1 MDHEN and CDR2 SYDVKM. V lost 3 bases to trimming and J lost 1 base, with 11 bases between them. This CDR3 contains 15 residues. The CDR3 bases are TGTGCCAGCAGTTTGGGGAGTGCGGGCACAGATACGCAGTATTTT. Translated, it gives CASSLGSAGTDTQYF.

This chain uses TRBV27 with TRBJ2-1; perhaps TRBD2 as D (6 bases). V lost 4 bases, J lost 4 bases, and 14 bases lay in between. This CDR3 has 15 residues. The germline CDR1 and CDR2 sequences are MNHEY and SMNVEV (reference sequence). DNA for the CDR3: TGTGCCAGCAGTTATGGGGGACTTATTTACAATGAGCAGTTCTTC. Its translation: CASSYGGLIYNEQFF.

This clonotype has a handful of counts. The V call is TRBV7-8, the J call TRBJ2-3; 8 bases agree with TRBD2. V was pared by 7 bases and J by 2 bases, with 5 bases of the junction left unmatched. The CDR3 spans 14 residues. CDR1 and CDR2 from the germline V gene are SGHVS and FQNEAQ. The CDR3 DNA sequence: TGTGCCAGCATCGGGGGGGCATACACAGATACGCAGTATTTT. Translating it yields CASIGGAYTDTQYF.

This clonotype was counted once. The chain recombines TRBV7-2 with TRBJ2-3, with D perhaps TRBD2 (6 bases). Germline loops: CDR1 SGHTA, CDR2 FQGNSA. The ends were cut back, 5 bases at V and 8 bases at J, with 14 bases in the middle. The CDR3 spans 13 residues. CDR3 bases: TGTGCCAGCAGCCCAAGACTAGTAGCTACGCAGTATTTT. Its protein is CASSPRLVATQYF.

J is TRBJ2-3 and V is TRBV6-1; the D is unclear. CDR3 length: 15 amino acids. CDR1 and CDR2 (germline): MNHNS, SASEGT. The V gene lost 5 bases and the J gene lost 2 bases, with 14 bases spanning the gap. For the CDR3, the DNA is TGTGCCAGCAGTTATGCCCATCGCTCCACAGATACGCAGTATTTT. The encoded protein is CASSYAHRSTDTQYF.

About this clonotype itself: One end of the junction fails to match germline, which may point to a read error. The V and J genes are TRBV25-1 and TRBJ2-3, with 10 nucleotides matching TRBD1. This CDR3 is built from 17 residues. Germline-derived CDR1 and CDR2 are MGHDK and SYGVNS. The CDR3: CVSTPSRSGQGSDTQYF. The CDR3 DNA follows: TGTGTCAGCACTCCATCCCGCTCGGGACAGGGGTCAGATACGCAGTATTTT.

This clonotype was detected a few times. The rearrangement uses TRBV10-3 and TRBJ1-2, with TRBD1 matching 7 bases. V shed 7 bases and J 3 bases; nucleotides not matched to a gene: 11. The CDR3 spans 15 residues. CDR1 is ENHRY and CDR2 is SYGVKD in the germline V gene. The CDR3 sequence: CAITPRTGSYYGYTF. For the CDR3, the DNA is TGTGCCATCACCCCTCGGACAGGCTCTTACTATGGCTACACCTTC.

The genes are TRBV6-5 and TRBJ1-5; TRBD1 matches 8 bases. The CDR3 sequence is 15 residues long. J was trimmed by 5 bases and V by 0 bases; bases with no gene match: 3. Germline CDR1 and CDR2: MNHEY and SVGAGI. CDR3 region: CASSYSGRGHQPQHF. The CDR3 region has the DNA TGTGCCAGCAGTTACTCGGGCAGGGGGCATCAGCCCCAGCATTTT.

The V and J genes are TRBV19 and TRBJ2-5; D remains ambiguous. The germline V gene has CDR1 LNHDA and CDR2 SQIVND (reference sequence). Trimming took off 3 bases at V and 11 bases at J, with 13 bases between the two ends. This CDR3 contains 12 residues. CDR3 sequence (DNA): TGTGCCAGTAGTATCAGGAACAATGAGCAGTACTTC. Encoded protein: CASSIRNNEQYF.

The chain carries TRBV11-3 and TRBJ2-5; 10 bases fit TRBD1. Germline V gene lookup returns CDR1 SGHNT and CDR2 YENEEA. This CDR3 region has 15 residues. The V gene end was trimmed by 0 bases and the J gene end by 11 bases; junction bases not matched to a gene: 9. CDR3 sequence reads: CASSLEGTGVDEQYF. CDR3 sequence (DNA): TGTGCCAGCAGCTTAGAAGGGACAGGGGTGGATGAGCAGTACTTC.

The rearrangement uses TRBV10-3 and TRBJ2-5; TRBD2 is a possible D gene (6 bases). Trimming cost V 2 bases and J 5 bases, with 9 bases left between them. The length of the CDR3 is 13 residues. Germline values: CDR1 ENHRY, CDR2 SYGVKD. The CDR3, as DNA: TGTGCCATCAGTGAGGCGGGATGGGAGACCCAGTACTTC. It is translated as CAISEAGWETQYF.

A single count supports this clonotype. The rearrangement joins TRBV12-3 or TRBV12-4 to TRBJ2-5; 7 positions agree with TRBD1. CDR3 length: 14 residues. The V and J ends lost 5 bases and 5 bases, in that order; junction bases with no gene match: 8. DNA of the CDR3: TGTGCCAGCAGTCAGACAGGGTTTAGGGAGACCCAGTACTTC. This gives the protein CASSQTGFRETQYF.

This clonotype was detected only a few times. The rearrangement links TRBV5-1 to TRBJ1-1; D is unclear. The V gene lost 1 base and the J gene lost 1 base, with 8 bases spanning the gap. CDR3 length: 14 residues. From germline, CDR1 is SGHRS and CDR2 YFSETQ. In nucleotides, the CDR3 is TGCGCCAGCAGCTTGCTGACTTCGAACACTGAAGCTTTCTTT. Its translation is CASSLLTSNTEAFF.

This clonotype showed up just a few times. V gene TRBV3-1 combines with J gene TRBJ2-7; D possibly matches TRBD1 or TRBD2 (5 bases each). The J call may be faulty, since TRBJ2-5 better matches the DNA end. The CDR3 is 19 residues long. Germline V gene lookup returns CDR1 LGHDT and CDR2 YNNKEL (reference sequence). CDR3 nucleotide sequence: TGTGCCAGCAGCCATTCCCCATTCCGCGATCGGGACCCCCAGGAGACCCAGTACTTC. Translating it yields CASSHSPFRDRDPQETQYF.

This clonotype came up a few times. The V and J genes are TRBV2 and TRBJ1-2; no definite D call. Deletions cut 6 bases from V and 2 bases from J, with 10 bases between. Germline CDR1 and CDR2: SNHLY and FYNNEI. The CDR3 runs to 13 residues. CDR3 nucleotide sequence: TGTGCCAGCAGGGCGGTCATAAACTATGGCTACACCTTC. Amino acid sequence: CASRAVINYGYTF.

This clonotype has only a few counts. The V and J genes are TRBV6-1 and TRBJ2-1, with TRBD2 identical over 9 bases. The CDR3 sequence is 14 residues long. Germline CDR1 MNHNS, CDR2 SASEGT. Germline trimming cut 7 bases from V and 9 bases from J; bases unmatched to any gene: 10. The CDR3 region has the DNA TGTGCCAGCACGGACAGCGGGGGGTCTGGTGAGCAGTTCTTC. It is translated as CASTDSGGSGEQFF.

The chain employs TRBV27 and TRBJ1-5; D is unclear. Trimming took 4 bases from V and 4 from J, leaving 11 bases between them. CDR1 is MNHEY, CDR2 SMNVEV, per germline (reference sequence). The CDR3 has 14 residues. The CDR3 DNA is TGTGCCAGCAGTTATTATTACAGTAATCAGCCCCAGCATTTT. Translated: CASSYYYSNQPQHF.